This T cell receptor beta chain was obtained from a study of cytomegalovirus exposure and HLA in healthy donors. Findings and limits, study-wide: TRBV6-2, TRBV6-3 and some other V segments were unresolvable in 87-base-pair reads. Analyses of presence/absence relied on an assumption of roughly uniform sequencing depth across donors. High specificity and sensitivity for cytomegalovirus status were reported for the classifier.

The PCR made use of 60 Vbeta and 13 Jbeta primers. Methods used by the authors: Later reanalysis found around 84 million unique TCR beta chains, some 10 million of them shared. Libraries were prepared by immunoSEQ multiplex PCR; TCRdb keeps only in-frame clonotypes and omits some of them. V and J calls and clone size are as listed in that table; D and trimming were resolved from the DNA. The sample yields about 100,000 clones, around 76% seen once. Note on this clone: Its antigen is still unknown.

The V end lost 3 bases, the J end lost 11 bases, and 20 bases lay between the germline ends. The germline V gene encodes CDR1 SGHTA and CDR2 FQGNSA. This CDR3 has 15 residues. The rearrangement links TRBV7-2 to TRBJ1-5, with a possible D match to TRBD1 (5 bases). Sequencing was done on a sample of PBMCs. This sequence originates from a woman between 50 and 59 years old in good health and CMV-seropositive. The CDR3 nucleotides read TGTGCCAGCAGCTTTCGTGGGGCCGGGCAAGGGGCCCAGCATTTT. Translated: CASSFRGAGQGAQHF.